These T cell receptor beta chains were read from a single sample in a study of blood T cells in healthy people across ages. TCRdb processed the 5' RACE reads anew with MiXCR; each CDR3 protein has one entry. The table shows 700,000 to 950,000 distinct CDR3 sequences, with 58% occurring only once. The sequenced sample was blood. The source of these receptors is a man aged 25 to 40 in good health. Both conserved end residues are part of each CDR3. A D gene is named only where the DNA matches it firmly. Not every row has a clone size; where given, it reads once, few, many or a size class.

>-|TRBJ2-7|-|TRBV6-6
TGTGCCAGCATCCCCCAGACAGGAAGAACCCAGTACTTC
CASIPQTGRTQYF
>-|TRBJ2-5|-|TRBV5-1
TGCGCCAGCAGCTTGCTTATGCAGCAAGAGACCCAGTACTTC
CASSLLMQQETQYF
>TRBD2|TRBJ2-7|-|TRBV24-1
TGTGCCACCAGTGACGCTTTATTACTTCGGGGACAACTAGCGGGAGGAAACTACGAGCAGTACTTC
CATSDALLLRGQLAGGNYEQYF
>-|TRBJ2-5|-|TRBV10-3
TGTGCCACCGGGTATGGGCTCCAAGAGACCCAGTACTTC
CATGYGLQETQYF
>-|TRBJ2-7|few|TRBV29-1
TGCAGCGTTGAATCGGGGATGTCCTACGAGCAGTACTTC
CSVESGMSYEQYF
>-|TRBJ1-2|-|TRBV12-3/TRBV12-4
TGTGCCAGCAGCTCCCGTATGGGCTACACCTTC
CASSSRMGYTF
>-|TRBJ2-1|-|TRBV20-1
TGCAGTGCGGGCAGGGGTCAGTTGAGTTTTGCAAATGAGCAGTTCTTC
CSAGRGQLSFANEQFF
>-|TRBJ2-5|few|TRBV27
TGTGCCAGCAGTTCCGGAGGGGGATATCCAGAGACCCAGTACTTC
CASSSGGGYPETQYF
>-|TRBJ2-2|-|TRBV14
TGTGCCAGCAGCGCGAGCCCCACCGGGGAGCTGTTTTTT
CASSASPTGELFF
>-|TRBJ2-1|-|TRBV4-2
TGTGCCAGCGGACCTATCGGGACACAATGGGAGCAGTTCTTC
CASGPIGTQWEQFF
>-|TRBJ2-6|-|TRBV5-6
TGTGCCAGCGGCCCCTCCGTCAACGTCCTGACTTTC
CASGPSVNVLTF
>-|TRBJ2-7|-|TRBV4-1
TGCGCCAGCAGCCTCCGGGAAGGGGTGAACTACGAGCAGTACTTC
CASSLREGVNYEQYF
>-|TRBJ2-1|few|TRBV15
TGTGCCACCAGCAGAGAAACCGGGACTGAGCAGTTCTTC
CATSRETGTEQFF
>-|TRBJ2-2|-|TRBV30
TGTGCCTGGAGTTTAGTCGCCGGGGAGCTGTTTTTT
CAWSLVAGELFF
>-|TRBJ2-3|-|TRBV20-1
TGCAGTGCTCCAGGGGCCACAGATACGCAGTATTTT
CSAPGATDTQYF
>-|TRBJ2-5|-|TRBV7-8
TGTGCCAGCAGACTCCCTGGCCACCCCTCGCAGGAGACCCAGTACTTC
CASRLPGHPSQETQYF
>-|TRBJ2-7|-|TRBV6-5
TGTGCCAGCAGCCTGGACATACAATTCTACGAGCAGTACTTC
CASSLDIQFYEQYF
>TRBD1|TRBJ2-2|-|TRBV12-3/TRBV12-4
TGTGCCAGCAGCCGATACCCCGGGACAGGGATCGAGGAGCTGTTTTTT
CASSRYPGTGIEELFF
>TRBD1|TRBJ1-2|-|TRBV15
TGTGCCACCAGCGGGACTATTATCGCCGGGACAGGCAATAACTATGACTACACCTTC
CATSGTIIAGTGNNYDYTF
>-|TRBJ1-2|few|TRBV7-2
TGTGCCAGCAGCTTAGGGGCAAATGGCTACACCTTC
CASSLGANGYTF
>-|TRBJ2-2|-|TRBV20-1
TGCAGCGTAGACAGGCACACCGGGGAGCTGTTTTTT
CSVDRHTGELFF
>TRBD1|TRBJ2-5|few|TRBV29-1
TGCAGCGCCGCCGGGACAGGAGGGCTTGGGGAGACCCAGTACTTC
CSAAGTGGLGETQYF
>TRBD1|TRBJ2-5|few|TRBV15
TGTGCCACCAGCGGAGACAGGGAGAGGACCCAGTACTTC
CATSGDRERTQYF
>TRBD2|TRBJ2-5|-|TRBV10-3
TGTGCCACCCGACTAGCGGCTAACAATGAGCAGTACTTC
CATRLAANNEQYF
>TRBD2|TRBJ2-7|-|TRBV12-3/TRBV12-4
TGTGCCAGCAGCGTTAGCGGGGCACTCTACGAGCAGTACTTC
CASSVSGALYEQYF
>-|TRBJ2-5|few|TRBV7-9
TGTGCCAGTCGTCGGGGGAATGAGCAGTACTTC
CASRRGNEQYF
>-|TRBJ2-5|-|TRBV10-1
TGCGCCAGCAGTGATGAGGGAATTCTAGAGACCCAGTACTTC
CASSDEGILETQYF
>TRBD2|TRBJ2-1|few|TRBV5-1
TGCGCCAGCAGCTTGACTAGCGTTGAGCAGTTCTTC
CASSLTSVEQFF
>-|TRBJ2-1|-|TRBV2
TGTGCCAGCAGTGAAGCTGTGGGGGCAGAGAAGTTCTTC
CASSEAVGAEKFF
>-|TRBJ2-7|few|TRBV28
TGTGCCAGCAGTTTGATGTACGAGCAGTACTTC
CASSLMYEQYF
>-|TRBJ2-3|-|TRBV12-3/TRBV12-4
TGTGCCAGCAGTTTGGAACTAAGGCAAACAGATACGCAGTATTTT
CASSLELRQTDTQYF
>TRBD1|TRBJ2-7|few|TRBV19
TGTGCCAGTAGTAAGGCAGGGGGCCACGAGCAGTACTTC
CASSKAGGHEQYF
>-|TRBJ2-5|few|TRBV20-1
TGCAGTGCTAGAAATATCGGGGGTCGAGAGACCCAGTACTTC
CSARNIGGRETQYF
>TRBD1|TRBJ1-5|-|TRBV10-3
TGTGCCATCAGCGACTCACAGGGGGAGGGCAATCAGCCCCAGCATTTT
CAISDSQGEGNQPQHF
>TRBD2|TRBJ2-3|-|TRBV3-1
TGTGCCAGCAGCCTCCGACTAGCCAGAGATACGCAGTATTTT
CASSLRLARDTQYF
>TRBD1|TRBJ2-6|few|TRBV29-1
TGCAGCGTTGTCTTAGGACAGGGGACCCTCTCTGGGGCCAACGTCCTGACTTTC
CSVVLGQGTLSGANVLTF
>-|TRBJ2-7|-|TRBV4-3
TGCGCCAGCAGCCAAGAGGCAGGGAACGACTACGAGCAGTACTTC
CASSQEAGNDYEQYF
>-|TRBJ2-7|-|TRBV14
TGTGCCAGCAGCCACTGGCTGACAGGTTACGAGCAGTACTTC
CASSHWLTGYEQYF
>-|TRBJ1-6|-|TRBV20-1
TGCAGTGCTAGATGGGAGGGCGAGGATTCACCCCTCCACTTT
CSARWEGEDSPLHF
>TRBD1|TRBJ2-6|few|TRBV29-1
TGCAGCGTTGATACAGCAGGGGGCGACTCTGGGGCCAACGTCCTGACTTTC
CSVDTAGGDSGANVLTF
>-|TRBJ1-1|-|TRBV9
TGTGCCAGCAGCCCCAGGGACACTGAAGCTTTCTTT
CASSPRDTEAFF
>-|TRBJ2-5|-|TRBV6-1
TGTGCCAGCAGTGAATACAGGGGAGGGGAGACCCAGTACTTC
CASSEYRGGETQYF
>-|TRBJ2-7|-|TRBV7-2
TGTGCCAGCAGCTTAGTTAGGGACATCTACGAGCAGTACTTC
CASSLVRDIYEQYF
>TRBD1|TRBJ2-7|-|TRBV6-1
TGTGCCAGCAGTATCCTTCGACAGGGGAATCTCTACGAGCAGTACTTC
CASSILRQGNLYEQYF
>TRBD2|TRBJ2-1|-|TRBV28
TGTGCCAGCAGGACGGGAGGGACCTACAATGAGCAGTTCTTC
CASRTGGTYNEQFF
>TRBD2|TRBJ2-3|-|TRBV6-6
TGTGCCAGCAGTTACTCCGCGGGAGGCCCAGATACGCAGTATTTT
CASSYSAGGPDTQYF
>-|TRBJ2-3|-|TRBV12-3/TRBV12-4
TGTGCCACCGCGGACCGAAATACGCAGTATTTT
CATADRNTQYF
>-|TRBJ2-5|-|TRBV12-3/TRBV12-4
TGTGCCAGCAGTGTTGGGGTAGCGGAAGAGACCCAGTACTTC
CASSVGVAEETQYF
>-|TRBJ2-7|few|TRBV9
TGTGCCAGCAGCGTCCTAGTTGGCTACGAGCAGTACTTC
CASSVLVGYEQYF
>TRBD1|TRBJ2-5|-|TRBV20-1
TGCAGTGCTAGAGTTGACAGGGTCAGGGAGACCCAGTACTTC
CSARVDRVRETQYF
>-|TRBJ2-5|few|TRBV4-2
TGTGCCAGCAGCCAAGGGGCGTACCAAGAGACCCAGTACTTC
CASSQGAYQETQYF
>-|TRBJ2-1|-|TRBV7-9
TGTGCCAGCAGCACCCCAAGGGGTAACAATGAGCAGTTCTTC
CASSTPRGNNEQFF
>-|TRBJ2-1|few|TRBV29-1
TGCAGCGTGACCAGGGTCCAACGCGGTGAGCAGTTCTTC
CSVTRVQRGEQFF
>TRBD1|TRBJ2-3|-|TRBV7-9
TGTGCCAGCAGCGGCGCCGGGACAGGGGAGGCAGATACGCAGTATTTT
CASSGAGTGEADTQYF
>TRBD1|TRBJ2-1|-|TRBV20-1
TGCAGTGCCGAGGGGGCCAATGAGCAGTTCTTC
CSAEGANEQFF
>-|TRBJ1-4|once|TRBV19
TGTGCCAGTATTTCAGTAGGAGGGGATGAAAAACTGTTTTTT
CASISVGGDEKLFF
>-|TRBJ2-5|-|TRBV6-5
TGTGCCAGCAGTTTCAATGGGGAGGCAGAGACCCAGTACTTC
CASSFNGEAETQYF
>TRBD1|TRBJ2-5|-|TRBV29-1
TGCAGCGTCGGGACAGGGCTTGAAGAGACCCAGTACTTC
CSVGTGLEETQYF